In its sample, the clone carrying this TCR beta chain was seen a few times. Its antigen is unidentified. CDR3 length equals 16 residues. Germline values: CDR1 MNHEY, CDR2 SMNVEV (reference sequence). V trimming: 5 bases; J trimming: 2 bases; junction bases outside the gene matches: 7. Clones were read by immunoSEQ multiplex PCR, and TCRdb kept only the in-frame ones, dropping some. The table has roughly 1,100,000 clones, about 75% seen once; the top ten hold about 1.4%. This sample is part of a study of shared clonotypes between healthy human individuals. Overall study results and limits: Estimated clonotype richness was generally higher in naive than memory subsets.

Naive CD45RA+ and memory CD45RA-negative subsets were split from CD4+ cells. Input material: memory CD4+ T cells sorted from blood. Subset given: CD45RA-negative fraction. This rearrangement joins TRBV27 to TRBJ2-3; 10 positions agree with TRBD2. This receptor was obtained from a man aged 18 to 30 in good health. The CDR3 loop is CASSPQAGGATDTQYF. In DNA, the CDR3 is TGTGCCAGCAGTCCCCAAGCGGGGGGGGCCACAGATACGCAGTATTTT.